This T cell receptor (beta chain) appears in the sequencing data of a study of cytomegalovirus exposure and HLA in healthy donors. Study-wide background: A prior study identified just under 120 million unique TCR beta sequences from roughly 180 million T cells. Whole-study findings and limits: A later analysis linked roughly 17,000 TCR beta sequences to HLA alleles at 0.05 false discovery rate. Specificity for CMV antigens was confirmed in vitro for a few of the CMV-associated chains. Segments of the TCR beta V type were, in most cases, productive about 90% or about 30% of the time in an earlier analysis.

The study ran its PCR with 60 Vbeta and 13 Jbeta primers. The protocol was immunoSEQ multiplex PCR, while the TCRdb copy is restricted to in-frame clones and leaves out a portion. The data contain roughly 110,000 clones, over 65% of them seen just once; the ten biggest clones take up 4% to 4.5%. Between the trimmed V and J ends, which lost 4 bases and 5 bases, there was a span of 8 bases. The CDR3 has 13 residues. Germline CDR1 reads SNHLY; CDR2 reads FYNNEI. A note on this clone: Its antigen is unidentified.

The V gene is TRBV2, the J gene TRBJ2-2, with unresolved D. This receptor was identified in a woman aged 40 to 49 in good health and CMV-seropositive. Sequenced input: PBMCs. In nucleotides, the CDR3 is TGTGCCAGCAGTGGGTCAGTAACCGGGGAGCTGTTTTTT. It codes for CASSGSVTGELFF.